Sequencing of this TCR beta chain was carried out in a study of cytomegalovirus exposure and HLA in healthy donors. A roughly 120-subject validation cohort, separate from the roughly 670-subject first cohort, supplied the donors. Broader study findings: In a later analysis, first-cohort TCR clusters were found to tend to co-occur in the approximately 110 validation repertoires. Associated with cytomegalovirus, according to the listing, were 150 to 200 TCR beta chains. It was confirmed in vitro that a few of the CMV-associated chains were specific for CMV antigens.

This clone was detected a few times. Its specificity is not known. The CDR3 is 13 residues long. CDR1 is SQVTM and CDR2 is ANQGSEA in the germline V gene. Trimming shortened V by 4 bases and J by 1 base, and 10 bases separated the two germline ends. Assay: immunoSEQ multiplex PCR; the TCRdb copy retains only in-frame clones and omits some. The sample comprises roughly 260,000 clones, about 90% of which are singletons, and around 0.34% rests with the top ten. The specimen sequenced was PBMCs. The chain is built from TRBV29-1 and TRBJ1-2, with D perhaps matching TRBD1 (6 bases). This clonotype originated in a woman between 18 and 29 years old in good health and CMV-seronegative. CDR3 bases: TGCAGCGTTGTTGCAGGGGTTAACTATGGCTACACCTTC. This encodes CSVVAGVNYGYTF.